The entry that follows covers one T cell receptor beta chain sequence. Its antigen is undetermined. The repertoire was sequenced with immunoSEQ multiplex PCR; TCRdb's copy has only in-frame clones and lacks some. This sample carries 60,000 or so clones, about nine tenths of them seen once, and the ten largest clones take approximately 1.1%. This specimen comes from a study of cytomegalovirus exposure and HLA in healthy donors. Study-level background: A later analysis reported the same platform for the 100 to 150 validation repertoires and the approximately 640 first-cohort repertoires. Findings and limits, study-wide: Associated with cytomegalovirus, according to the listing, were around 160 TCR beta chains. The authors confirmed in vitro that a few CMV-associated chains were specific for CMV antigens. Cytomegalovirus status, reportedly, was diagnosed with high specificity and sensitivity by the classifier.

J gave up 7 bases and V 5 bases, and 5 bases lay outside the gene matches. The CDR3 loop spans 13 amino acids. Germline V gene data show CDR1 as LNHDA and CDR2 as SQIVND (reference sequence). This sequence originates from a man aged 18-30 years in good health and CMV-seronegative. The chain couples TRBV19 to TRBJ1-5; TRBD1 matches 7 bases. Sequencing was done on a sample of PBMCs. The DNA of the CDR3 is TGTGCCAGTAGTGATGACAGGGACCAGCCCCAGCATTTT. Translating gives CASSDDRDQPQHF. Drawing the rest from reference TRBV19 and TRBJ1-5, the complete variable domain is DGGITQSPKYLFRKEGQNVTLSCEQNLNHDAMYWYRQDPGQGLRLIYYSQIVNDFQKGDIAEGYSVSREKKESFPLTVTSAQKNPTAFYLCASSDDRDQPQHFGDGTRLSIL.